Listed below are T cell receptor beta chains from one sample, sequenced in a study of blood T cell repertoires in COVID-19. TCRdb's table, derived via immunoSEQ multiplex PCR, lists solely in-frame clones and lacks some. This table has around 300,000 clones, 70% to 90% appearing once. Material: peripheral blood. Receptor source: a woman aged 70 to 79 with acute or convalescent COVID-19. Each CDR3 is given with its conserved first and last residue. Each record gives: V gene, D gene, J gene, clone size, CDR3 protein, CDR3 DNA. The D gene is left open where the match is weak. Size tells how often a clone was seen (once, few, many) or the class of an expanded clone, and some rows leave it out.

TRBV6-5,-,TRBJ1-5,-,CASSSSRNQPQHF,TGTGCCAGCAGTTCCTCTCGGAATCAGCCCCAGCATTTT
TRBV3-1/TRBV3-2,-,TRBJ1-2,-,CASSQGTPNYGYTF,TGTGCCAGCAGCCAAGGGACACCAAACTATGGCTACACCTTC
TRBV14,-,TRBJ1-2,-,CASSDGGPLTGGYTF,TGTGCCAGCAGCGACGGGGGACCACTCACGGGTGGCTACACCTTC
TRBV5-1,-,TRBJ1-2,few,CASSFGGVGPYGYTF,TGCGCCAGCAGCTTCGGGGGTGTGGGGCCTTATGGCTACACCTTC
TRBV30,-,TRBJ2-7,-,CAWSGPRANEQYF,TGTGCCTGGAGCGGACCGAGGGCTAACGAGCAGTACTTC
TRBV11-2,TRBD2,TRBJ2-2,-,CASSQLAGGSPGELFF,TGTGCCAGCAGCCAGCTAGCGGGGGGCTCACCCGGGGAGCTGTTTTTT
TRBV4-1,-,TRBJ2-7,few,CASSQDGQGGYEQYF,TGCGCCAGCAGCCAAGATGGTCAAGGGGGTTACGAGCAGTACTTC
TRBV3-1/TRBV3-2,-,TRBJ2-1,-,CASSQGQLNEQFF,TGTGCCAGCAGCCAAGGACAACTCAATGAGCAGTTCTTC
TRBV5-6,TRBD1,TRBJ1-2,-,CASSLAQGLDYGYTF,TGTGCCAGCAGCTTGGCACAGGGGCTTGACTATGGCTACACCTTC
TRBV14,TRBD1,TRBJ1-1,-,CASSSLQGEAEAFF,TGTGCCAGCAGCTCCCTCCAGGGGGAGGCTGAAGCTTTCTTT
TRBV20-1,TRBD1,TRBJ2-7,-,CSANQGAEQYF,TGCAGTGCTAACCAGGGGGCCGAGCAGTACTTC
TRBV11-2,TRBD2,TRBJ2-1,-,CASSLTSGGLSSYNEQFF,TGTGCCAGCAGCCTAACTAGCGGGGGGTTGAGCTCCTACAATGAGCAGTTCTTC
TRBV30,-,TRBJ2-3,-,CALGTGLPPDTQYF,TGTGCCTTGGGAACGGGACTGCCCCCAGATACGCAGTATTTT
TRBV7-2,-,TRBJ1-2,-,CASSLGVINYGYTF,TGTGCCAGCAGCTTAGGAGTCATTAACTATGGCTACACCTTC
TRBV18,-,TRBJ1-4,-,CASSPGLRNEKLFF,TGTGCCAGCTCGCCGGGACTGAGAAATGAAAAACTGTTTTTT
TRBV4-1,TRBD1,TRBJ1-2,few,CASSQGTGQRANYGYTF,TGCGCCAGCAGCCAAGGTACGGGACAGAGAGCTAACTATGGCTACACCTTC
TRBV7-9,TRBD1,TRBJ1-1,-,CASSETGGMRAFF,TGTGCCAGCAGCGAAACAGGGGGGATGAGAGCTTTCTTT
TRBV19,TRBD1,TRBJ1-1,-,CASRRTGTNTEAFF,TGTGCCAGCCGAAGGACAGGGACGAACACTGAAGCTTTCTTT
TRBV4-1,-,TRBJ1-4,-,CASSQARAFNEKLFF,TGCGCCAGCAGCCAAGCCCGAGCCTTTAATGAAAAACTGTTTTTT
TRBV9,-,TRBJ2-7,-,CASSVFSGEQYF,TGTGCCAGCAGCGTATTTAGTGGCGAGCAGTACTTC
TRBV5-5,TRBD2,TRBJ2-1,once,CASSYEGRGYNEQFF,TGTGCCAGCAGTTACGAGGGGAGGGGTTACAATGAGCAGTTCTTC
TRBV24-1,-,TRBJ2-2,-,CATSDSTGELFF,TGTGCCACCAGTGATTCTACCGGGGAGCTGTTTTTT
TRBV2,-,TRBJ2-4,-,CASSEAVAKNIQYF,TGTGCCAGCAGTGAAGCCGTAGCCAAAAACATTCAGTACTTC
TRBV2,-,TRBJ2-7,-,CASSEFLTRGSYEQYF,TGTGCCAGCAGTGAGTTTTTGACAAGGGGCAGCTACGAGCAGTACTTC
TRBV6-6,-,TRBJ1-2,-,CASSYLENYGYTF,TGTGCCAGCAGTTACTTGGAGAACTATGGCTACACCTTC
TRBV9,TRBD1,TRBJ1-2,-,CASSEQTGGADYGYTF,TGTGCCAGCAGCGAACAGACAGGGGGCGCTGACTATGGCTACACCTTC
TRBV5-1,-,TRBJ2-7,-,CASSWPEGNEQYF,TGCGCCAGCAGCTGGCCGGAGGGTAACGAGCAGTACTTC
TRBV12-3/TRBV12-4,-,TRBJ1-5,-,CASSQTGTTQHF,TGTGCCAGCAGCCAAACCGGGACTACCCAGCATTTT
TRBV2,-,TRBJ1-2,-,CASSVSTAPGYGYTF,TGTGCCAGCAGTGTTTCGACAGCTCCTGGCTATGGCTACACCTTC
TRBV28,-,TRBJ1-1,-,CASTHGGETEAFF,TGTGCCAGCACCCACGGGGGGGAGACTGAAGCTTTCTTT
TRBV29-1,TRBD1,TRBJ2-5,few,CSAKTDRGGIETQYF,TGCAGCGCAAAAACCGACAGGGGTGGTATAGAGACCCAGTACTTC
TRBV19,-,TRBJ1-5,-,CASSLDGEVQPQHF,TGTGCCAGTAGTTTGGACGGGGAAGTACAGCCCCAGCATTTT
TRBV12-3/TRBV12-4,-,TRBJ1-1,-,CASSLTGAEAFF,TGTGCCAGCAGTTTAACGGGTGCCGAAGCTTTCTTT
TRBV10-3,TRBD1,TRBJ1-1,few,CAISESQGGTAEAFF,TGTGCCATCAGTGAGTCCCAGGGGGGAACGGCTGAAGCTTTCTTT
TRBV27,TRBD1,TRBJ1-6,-,CASSWTGDNSPLHF,TGTGCCAGCAGTTGGACAGGGGATAATTCACCCCTCCACTTT
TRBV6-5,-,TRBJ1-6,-,CASSAMSSYNSPLHF,TGTGCCAGCAGCGCGATGAGCTCCTATAATTCACCCCTCCACTTT
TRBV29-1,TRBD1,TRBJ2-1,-,CSVPGQGVRGEQFF,TGCAGCGTACCGGGACAGGGGGTCCGGGGTGAGCAGTTCTTC
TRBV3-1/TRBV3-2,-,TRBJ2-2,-,CASSRQTGELFF,TGTGCCAGCAGCCGGCAGACCGGGGAGCTGTTTTTT
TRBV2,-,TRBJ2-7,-,CASRRAYEQYF,TGTGCCAGCAGGCGGGCCTACGAGCAGTACTTC
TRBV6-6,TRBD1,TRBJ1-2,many,CASSSVRDRGSGGYTF,TGTGCCAGCAGTTCCGTCCGGGACAGGGGGTCTGGTGGCTACACCTTC
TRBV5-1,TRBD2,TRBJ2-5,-,CASSSGTSGGGLQETQYF,TGCGCCAGCAGCTCCGGGACTAGCGGGGGGGGACTCCAAGAGACCCAGTACTTC
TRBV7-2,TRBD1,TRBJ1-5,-,CASSTGTGFNQPQHF,TGTGCCAGCAGCACCGGGACAGGGTTTAATCAGCCCCAGCATTTT
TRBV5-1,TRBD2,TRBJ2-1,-,CASSLEPGLAGHEQFF,TGCGCCAGCAGCTTGGAACCGGGACTAGCGGGGCATGAGCAGTTCTTC
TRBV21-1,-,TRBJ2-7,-,CARDRGTYEQYF,TGTGCCAGAGACAGGGGCACCTACGAGCAGTACTTC
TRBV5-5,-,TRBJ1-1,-,CASSISGDTEAFF,TGTGCCAGCAGTATCTCCGGTGACACTGAAGCTTTCTTT
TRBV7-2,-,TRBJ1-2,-,CASSDRRIGYGYTF,TGTGCCAGCAGCGACAGGCGGATTGGCTATGGCTACACCTTC
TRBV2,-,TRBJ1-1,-,CASSDSIEAFF,TGTGCCAGCAGCGACAGCATCGAAGCTTTCTTT
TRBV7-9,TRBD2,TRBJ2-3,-,CASSPSGGVRGTQYF,TGTGCCAGCAGCCCCAGCGGGGGGGTCCGGGGTACGCAGTATTTT
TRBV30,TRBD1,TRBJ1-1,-,CAWTRRQGAGAFF,TGTGCCTGGACACGGCGACAGGGGGCAGGAGCTTTCTTT
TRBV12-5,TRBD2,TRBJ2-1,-,CASGGGLVFQFF,TGTGCTAGTGGTGGGGGACTAGTCTTCCAGTTCTTC
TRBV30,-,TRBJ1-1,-,CAWSTETEAFF,TGTGCCTGGAGCACGGAGACTGAAGCTTTCTTT